This paragraph covers one T cell receptor (beta chain) sequence. Only in-frame clones appear in the TCRdb table, and some are missing; sequencing was by immunoSEQ multiplex PCR. The data show just over 2,000,000 clones, about 95% seen once. The data derive from a study of shared clonotypes between healthy human individuals. The CDR3 covers 16 residues. Germline assignment: CDR1 MGHDK and CDR2 SYGVNS. The V end was cut by 1 base, the J end by 0 bases, with 10 bases between. The CD4+ fraction was divided into a CD45RA+ naive subset and a CD45RA-negative memory subset. The material sequenced was naive CD4+ T cells sorted from blood. The subset was: CD45RA+ positively selected. The receptor was derived from a man aged 18 to 30 in good health. This chain connects TRBV25-1 to TRBJ2-1; no reliable D call. This CDR3 is CASSEFSSGSYNEQFF. CDR3 nucleotides: TGTGCCAGCAGTGAATTTAGCTCGGGCTCCTACAATGAGCAGTTCTTC.